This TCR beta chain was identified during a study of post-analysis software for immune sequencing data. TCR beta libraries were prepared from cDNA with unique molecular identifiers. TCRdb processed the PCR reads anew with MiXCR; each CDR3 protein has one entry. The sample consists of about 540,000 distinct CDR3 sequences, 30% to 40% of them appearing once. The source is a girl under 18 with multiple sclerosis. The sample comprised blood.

The CDR3 spells CASSGTLAVPGGANTGELFF. The CDR3 DNA follows: TGTGCCAGCAGTGGGACTCTAGCGGTCCCCGGGGGGGCCAACACCGGGGAGCTGTTTTTT. The chain carries TRBV6-1 and TRBJ2-2; 8 bases match TRBD2. This CDR3 comprises 20 residues. In germline, CDR1 is MNHNS, CDR2 SASEGT. J was trimmed by 2 bases and V by 4 bases; bases with no gene match: 18.